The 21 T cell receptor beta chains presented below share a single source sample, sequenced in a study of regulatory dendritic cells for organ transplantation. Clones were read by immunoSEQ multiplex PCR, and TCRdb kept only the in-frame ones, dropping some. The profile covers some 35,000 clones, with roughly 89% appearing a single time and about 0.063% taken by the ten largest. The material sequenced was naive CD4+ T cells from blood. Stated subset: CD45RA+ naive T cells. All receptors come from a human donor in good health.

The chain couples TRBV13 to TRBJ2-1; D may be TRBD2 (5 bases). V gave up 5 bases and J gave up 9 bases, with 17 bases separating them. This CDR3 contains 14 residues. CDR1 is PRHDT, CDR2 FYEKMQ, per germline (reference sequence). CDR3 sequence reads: CASSGGLYGGEQFF. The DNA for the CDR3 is TGTGCCAGCAGCGGCGGGCTATATGGCGGTGAGCAGTTCTTC.

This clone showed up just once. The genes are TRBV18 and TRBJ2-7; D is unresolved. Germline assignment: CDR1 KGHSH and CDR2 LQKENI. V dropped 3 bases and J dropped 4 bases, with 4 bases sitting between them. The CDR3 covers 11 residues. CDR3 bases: TGTGCCAGCTCACCCAATTACGAGCAGTACTTC. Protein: CASSPNYEQYF.

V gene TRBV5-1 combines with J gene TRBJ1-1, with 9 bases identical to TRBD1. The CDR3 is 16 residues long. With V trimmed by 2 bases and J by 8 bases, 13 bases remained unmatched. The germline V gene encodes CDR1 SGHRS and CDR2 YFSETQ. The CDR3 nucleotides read TGCGCCAGCAGCTTCCGGGACAGGGCGCTTTTGGCCGAAGCTTTCTTT. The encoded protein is CASSFRDRALLAEAFF. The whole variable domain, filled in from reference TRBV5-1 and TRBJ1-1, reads KAGVTQTPRYLIKTRGQQVTLSCSPISGHRSVSWYQQTPGQGLQFLFEYFSETQRNKGNFPGRFSGRQFSNSRSEMNVSTLELGDSALYLCASSFRDRALLAEAFFGQGTRLTVV.

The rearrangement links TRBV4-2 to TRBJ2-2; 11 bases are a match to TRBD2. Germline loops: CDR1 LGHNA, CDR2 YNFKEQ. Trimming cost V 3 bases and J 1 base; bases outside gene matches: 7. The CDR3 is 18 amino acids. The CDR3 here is CASSQGKLAGGNTGELFF. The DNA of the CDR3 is TGTGCCAGCAGCCAGGGCAAGCTAGCGGGGGGGAACACCGGGGAGCTGTTTTTT.

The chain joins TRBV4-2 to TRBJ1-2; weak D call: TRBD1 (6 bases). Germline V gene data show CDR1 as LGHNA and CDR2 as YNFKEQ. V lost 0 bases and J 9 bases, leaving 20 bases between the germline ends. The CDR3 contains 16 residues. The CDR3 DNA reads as TGTGCCAGCAGCCAAGATGGACAGTCGGAGGTGGGCAGCTACACCTTC. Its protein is CASSQDGQSEVGSYTF.

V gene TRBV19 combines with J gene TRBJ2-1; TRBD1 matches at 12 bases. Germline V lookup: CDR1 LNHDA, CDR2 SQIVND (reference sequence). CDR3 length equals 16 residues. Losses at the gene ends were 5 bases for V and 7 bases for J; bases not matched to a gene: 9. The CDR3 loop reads CASSPVGTGGRNEQFF. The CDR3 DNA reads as TGTGCCAGTAGTCCCGTCGGGACAGGGGGCAGGAATGAGCAGTTCTTC.

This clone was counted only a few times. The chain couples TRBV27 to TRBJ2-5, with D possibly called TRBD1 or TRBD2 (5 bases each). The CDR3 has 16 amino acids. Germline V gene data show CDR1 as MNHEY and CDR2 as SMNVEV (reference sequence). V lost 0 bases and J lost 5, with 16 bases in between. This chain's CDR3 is CASSLSVGTPRETQYF. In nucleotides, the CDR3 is TGTGCCAGCAGTTTATCGGTCGGGACCCCGAGGGAGACCCAGTACTTC.

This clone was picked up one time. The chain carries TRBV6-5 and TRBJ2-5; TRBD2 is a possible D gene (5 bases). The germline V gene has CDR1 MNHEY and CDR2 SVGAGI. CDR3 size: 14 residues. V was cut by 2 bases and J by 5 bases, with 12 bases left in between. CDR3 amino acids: CASSYDTSRETQYF. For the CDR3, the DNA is TGTGCCAGCAGTTACGACACTAGTAGGGAGACCCAGTACTTC.

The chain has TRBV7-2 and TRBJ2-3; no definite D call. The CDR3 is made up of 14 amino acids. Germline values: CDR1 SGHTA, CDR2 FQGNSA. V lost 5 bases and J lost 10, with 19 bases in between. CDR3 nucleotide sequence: TGTGCCAGCAGCCGTAGGACCCCGATAATGGCGCAGTATTTT. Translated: CASSRRTPIMAQYF.

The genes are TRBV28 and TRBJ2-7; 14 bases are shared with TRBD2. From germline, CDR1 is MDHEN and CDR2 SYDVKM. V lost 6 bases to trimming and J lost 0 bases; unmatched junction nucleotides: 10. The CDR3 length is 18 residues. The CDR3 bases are TGTGCCAGCAGCCTGACTAGCGGGGGGGCCCTTGGCTCCTACGAGCAGTACTTC. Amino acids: CASSLTSGGALGSYEQYF. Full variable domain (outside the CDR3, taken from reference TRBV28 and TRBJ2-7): DVKVTQSSRYLVKRTGEKVFLECVQDMDHENMFWYRQDPGLGLRLIYFSYDVKMKEKGDIPEGYSVSREKKERFSLILESASTNQTSMYLCASSLTSGGALGSYEQYFGPGTRLTVT.

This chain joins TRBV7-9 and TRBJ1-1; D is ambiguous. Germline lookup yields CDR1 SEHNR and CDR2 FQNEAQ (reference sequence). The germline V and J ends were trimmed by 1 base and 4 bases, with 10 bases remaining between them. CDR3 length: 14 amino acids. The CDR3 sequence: CASSLVGMGTEAFF. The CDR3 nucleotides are TGTGCCAGCAGCTTAGTAGGAATGGGCACTGAAGCTTTCTTT.

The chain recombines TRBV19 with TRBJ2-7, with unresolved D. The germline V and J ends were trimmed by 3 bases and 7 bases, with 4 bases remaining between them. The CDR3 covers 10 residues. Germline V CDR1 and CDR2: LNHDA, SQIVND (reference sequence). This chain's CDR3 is CASSIREQYF. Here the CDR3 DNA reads TGTGCCAGTAGTATTCGTGAGCAGTACTTC.

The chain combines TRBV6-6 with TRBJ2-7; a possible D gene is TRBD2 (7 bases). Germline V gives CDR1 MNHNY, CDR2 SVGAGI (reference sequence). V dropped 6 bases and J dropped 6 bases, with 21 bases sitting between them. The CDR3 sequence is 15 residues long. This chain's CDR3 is CASSRFEGGGGEQYF. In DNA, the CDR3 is TGTGCCAGCAGCCGATTCGAAGGGGGAGGGGGCGAGCAGTACTTC.

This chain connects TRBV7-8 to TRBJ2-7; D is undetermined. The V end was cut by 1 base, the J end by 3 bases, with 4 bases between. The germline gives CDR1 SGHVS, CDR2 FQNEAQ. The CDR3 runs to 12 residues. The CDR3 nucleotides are TGTGCCAGCAGCTTAGGGGTCTACGAGCAGTACTTC. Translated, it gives CASSLGVYEQYF.

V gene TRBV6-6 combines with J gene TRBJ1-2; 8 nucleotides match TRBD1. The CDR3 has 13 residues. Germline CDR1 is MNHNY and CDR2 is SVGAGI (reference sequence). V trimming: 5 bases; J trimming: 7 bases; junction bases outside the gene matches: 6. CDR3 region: CASSVGQGGGYTF. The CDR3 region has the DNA TGTGCCAGCAGTGTCGGACAGGGTGGTGGCTACACCTTC.

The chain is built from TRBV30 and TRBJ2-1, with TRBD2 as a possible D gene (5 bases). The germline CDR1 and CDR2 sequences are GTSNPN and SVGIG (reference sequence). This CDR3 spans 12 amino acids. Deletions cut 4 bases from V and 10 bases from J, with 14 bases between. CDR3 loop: CAWNLLGGEQFF. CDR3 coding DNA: TGTGCCTGGAACTTACTAGGTGGCGAGCAGTTCTTC.

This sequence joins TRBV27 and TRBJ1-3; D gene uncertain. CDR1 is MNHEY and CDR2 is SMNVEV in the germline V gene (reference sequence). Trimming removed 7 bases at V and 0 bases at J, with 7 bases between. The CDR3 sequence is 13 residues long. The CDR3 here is CASKGISGNTIYF. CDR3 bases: TGTGCCAGCAAAGGGATCTCTGGAAACACCATATATTTT.

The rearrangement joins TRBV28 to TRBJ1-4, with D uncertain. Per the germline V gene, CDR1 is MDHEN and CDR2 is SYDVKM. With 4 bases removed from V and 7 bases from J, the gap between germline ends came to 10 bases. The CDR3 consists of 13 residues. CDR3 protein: CASSSGSLEKLFF. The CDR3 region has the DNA TGTGCCAGCAGTTCCGGAAGCCTTGAAAAACTGTTTTTT.

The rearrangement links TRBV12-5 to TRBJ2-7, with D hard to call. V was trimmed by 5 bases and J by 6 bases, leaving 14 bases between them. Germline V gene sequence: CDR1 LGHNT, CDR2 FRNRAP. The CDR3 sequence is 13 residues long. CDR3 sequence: CASGPYPLGEQYF. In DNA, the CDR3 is TGTGCTAGTGGTCCGTACCCCTTAGGCGAGCAGTACTTC.

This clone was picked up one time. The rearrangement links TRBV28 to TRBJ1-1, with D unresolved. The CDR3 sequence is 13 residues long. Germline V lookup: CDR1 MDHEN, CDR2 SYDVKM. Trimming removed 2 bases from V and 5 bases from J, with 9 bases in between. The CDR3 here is CASSLGWVTEAFF. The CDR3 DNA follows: TGTGCCAGCAGTTTAGGTTGGGTAACTGAAGCTTTCTTT.

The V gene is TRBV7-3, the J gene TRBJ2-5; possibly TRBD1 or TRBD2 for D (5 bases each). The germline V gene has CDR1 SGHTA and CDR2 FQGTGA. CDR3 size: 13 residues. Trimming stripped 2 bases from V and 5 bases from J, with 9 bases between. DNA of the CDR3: TGTGCCAGCAGCTTATGGGGGTGGGAGACCCAGTACTTC. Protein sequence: CASSLWGWETQYF. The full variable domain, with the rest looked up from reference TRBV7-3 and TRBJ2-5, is GAGVSQTPSNKVTEKGKYVELRCDPISGHTALYWYRQSLGQGPEFLIYFQGTGAADDSGLPNDRFFAVRPEGSVSTLKIQRTERGDSAVYLCASSLWGWETQYFGPGTRLLVL.